The clone carrying this TCR beta chain was observed a single time. The data originate from a study of blood T cell repertoires in COVID-19. Study context: Samples taken during acute and convalescent COVID-19 were collected in the United States, Italy and Spain.

Method: immunoSEQ multiplex PCR; TCRdb's copy keeps in-frame clones and lacks some. The sample shows some 130,000 clones, 84% of them seen only once. Germline loops: CDR1 SGHKS, CDR2 YYEKEE (reference sequence). The ends lost 4 bases at V and 2 bases at J; junction bases unmatched: 2. The CDR3 totals 13 residues. Source material: peripheral blood. This chain joins TRBV5-5 and TRBJ2-7; TRBD1 agrees at 8 bases. The sequence came from a man aged 55 to 70 with acute or convalescent COVID-19. CDR3 bases: TGTGCCAGCAGCCCGACAGGGGCCTACGAGCAGTACTTC. Translated: CASSPTGAYEQYF.